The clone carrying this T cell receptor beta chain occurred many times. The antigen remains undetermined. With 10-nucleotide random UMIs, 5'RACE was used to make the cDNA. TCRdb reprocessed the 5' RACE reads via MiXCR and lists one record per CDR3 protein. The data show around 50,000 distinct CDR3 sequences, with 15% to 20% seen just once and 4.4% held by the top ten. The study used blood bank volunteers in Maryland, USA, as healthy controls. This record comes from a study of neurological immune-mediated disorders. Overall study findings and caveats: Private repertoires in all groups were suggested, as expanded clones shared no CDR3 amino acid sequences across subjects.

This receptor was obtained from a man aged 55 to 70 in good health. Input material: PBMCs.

The CDR3 loop reads CASSVGMNTEAFF. In DNA form, the CDR3 reads TGTGCCAGCAGCGTAGGTATGAACACTGAAGCTTTCTTT. The V and J genes are TRBV9 and TRBJ1-1; D is unresolved. The V end was cut by 0 bases, the J end by 0 bases, with 3 bases between. CDR1 and CDR2 from the germline V gene are SGDLS and YYNGEE. The CDR3 loop spans 13 amino acids.